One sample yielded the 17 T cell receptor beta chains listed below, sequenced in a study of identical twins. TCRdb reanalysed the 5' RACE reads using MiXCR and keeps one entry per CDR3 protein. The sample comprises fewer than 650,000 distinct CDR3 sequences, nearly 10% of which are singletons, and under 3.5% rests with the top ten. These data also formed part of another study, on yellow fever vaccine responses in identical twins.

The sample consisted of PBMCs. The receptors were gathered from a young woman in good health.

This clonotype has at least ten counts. Here the CDR3 reads CATGTDLGTQYF. The CDR3 DNA reads as TGTGCCACCGGCACCGACCTAGGGACCCAGTACTTC. The chain couples TRBV24-1 to TRBJ2-5; D unresolved. The CDR3 totals 12 residues. Germline V gene lookup returns CDR1 KGHDR and CDR2 SFDVKD. V was shortened by 9 bases and J by 7 bases, with 14 bases between the two germline ends.

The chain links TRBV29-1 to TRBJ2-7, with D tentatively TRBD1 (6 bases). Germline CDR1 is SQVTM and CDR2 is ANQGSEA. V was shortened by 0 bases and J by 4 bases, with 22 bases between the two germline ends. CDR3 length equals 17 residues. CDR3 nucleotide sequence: TGCAGCGTTGAAGATCAGGGCCTCGGGACAAATTCGTACGAGCAGTACTTC. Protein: CSVEDQGLGTNSYEQYF.

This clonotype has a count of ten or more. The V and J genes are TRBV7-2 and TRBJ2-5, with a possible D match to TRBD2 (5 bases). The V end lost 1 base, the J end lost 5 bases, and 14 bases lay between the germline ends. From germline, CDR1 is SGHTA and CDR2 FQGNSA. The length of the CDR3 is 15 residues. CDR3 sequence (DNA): TGTGCCAGCAGCTTAGGATTTCCTAGCTTGGAGACCCAGTACTTC. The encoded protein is CASSLGFPSLETQYF. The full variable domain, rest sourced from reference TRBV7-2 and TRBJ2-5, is GAGVSQSPSNKVTEKGKDVELRCDPISGHTALYWYRQSLGQGLEFLIYFQGNSAPDKSGLPSDRFSAERTGGSVSTLTIQRTQQEDSAVYLCASSLGFPSLETQYFGPGTRLLVL.

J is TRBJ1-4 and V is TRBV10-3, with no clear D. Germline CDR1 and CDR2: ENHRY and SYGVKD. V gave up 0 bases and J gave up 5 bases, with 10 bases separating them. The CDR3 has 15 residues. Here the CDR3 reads CAISESWAENEKLFF. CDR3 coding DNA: TGTGCCATCAGTGAGTCTTGGGCAGAGAATGAAAAACTGTTTTTT.

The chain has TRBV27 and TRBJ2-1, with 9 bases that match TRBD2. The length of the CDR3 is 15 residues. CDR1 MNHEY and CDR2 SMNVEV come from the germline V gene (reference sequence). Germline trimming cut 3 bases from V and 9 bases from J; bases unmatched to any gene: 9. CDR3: CASSFKRLAAIEQFF. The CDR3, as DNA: TGTGCCAGCAGTTTTAAGAGACTAGCGGCCATTGAGCAGTTCTTC.

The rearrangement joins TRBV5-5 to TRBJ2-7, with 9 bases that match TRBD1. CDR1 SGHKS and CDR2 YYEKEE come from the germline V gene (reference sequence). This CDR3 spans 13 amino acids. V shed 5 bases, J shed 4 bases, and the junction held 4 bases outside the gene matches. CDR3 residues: CASRRDRVYEQYF. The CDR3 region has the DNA TGTGCCAGCAGACGGGACAGGGTGTACGAGCAGTACTTC.

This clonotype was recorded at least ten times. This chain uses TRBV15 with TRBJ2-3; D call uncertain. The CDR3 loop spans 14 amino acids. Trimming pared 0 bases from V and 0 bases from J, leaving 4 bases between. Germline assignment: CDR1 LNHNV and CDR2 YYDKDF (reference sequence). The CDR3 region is CATSRDGSTDTQYF. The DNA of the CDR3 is TGTGCCACCAGCAGAGATGGCAGCACAGATACGCAGTATTTT.

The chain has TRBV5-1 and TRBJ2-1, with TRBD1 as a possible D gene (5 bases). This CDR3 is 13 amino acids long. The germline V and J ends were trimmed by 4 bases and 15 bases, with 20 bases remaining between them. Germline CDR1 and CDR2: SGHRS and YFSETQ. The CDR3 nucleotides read TGCGCCAGCAGCGGGGCCTGGGGTCTGGGGCCGTTCTTC. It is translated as CASSGAWGLGPFF.

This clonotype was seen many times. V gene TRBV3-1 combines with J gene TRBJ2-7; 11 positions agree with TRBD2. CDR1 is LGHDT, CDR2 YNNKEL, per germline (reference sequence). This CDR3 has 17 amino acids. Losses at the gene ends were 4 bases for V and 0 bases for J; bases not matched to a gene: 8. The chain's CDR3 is CASSPRPSGRSSYEQYF. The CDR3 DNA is TGTGCCAGCAGCCCTAGACCTAGCGGGAGGAGCTCCTACGAGCAGTACTTC.

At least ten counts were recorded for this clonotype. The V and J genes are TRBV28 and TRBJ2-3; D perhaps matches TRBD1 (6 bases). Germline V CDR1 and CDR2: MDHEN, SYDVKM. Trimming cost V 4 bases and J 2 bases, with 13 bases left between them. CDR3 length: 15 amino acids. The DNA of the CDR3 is TGTGCCAGCAGTTGGTCCAGGGGTATCACAGATACGCAGTATTTT. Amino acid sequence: CASSWSRGITDTQYF.

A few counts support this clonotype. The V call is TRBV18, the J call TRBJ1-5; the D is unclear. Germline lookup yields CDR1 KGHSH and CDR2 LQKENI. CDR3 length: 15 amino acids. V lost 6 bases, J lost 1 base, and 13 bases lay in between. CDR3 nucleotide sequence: TGTGCCAGCTCCCCGAGGGAGGTGAGCAATCAGCCCCAGCATTTT. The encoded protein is CASSPREVSNQPQHF.

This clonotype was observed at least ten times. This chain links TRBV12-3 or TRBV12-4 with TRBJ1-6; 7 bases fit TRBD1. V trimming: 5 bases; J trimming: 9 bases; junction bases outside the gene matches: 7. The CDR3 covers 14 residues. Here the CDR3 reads CASSTQGSASPLHF. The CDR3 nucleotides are TGTGCCAGCAGTACACAGGGGAGCGCTTCACCCCTCCACTTT.

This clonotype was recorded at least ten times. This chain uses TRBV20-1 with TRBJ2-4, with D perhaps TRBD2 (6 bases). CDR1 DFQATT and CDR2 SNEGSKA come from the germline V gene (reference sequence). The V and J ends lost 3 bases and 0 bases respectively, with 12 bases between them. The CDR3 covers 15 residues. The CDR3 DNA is TGCAGTGCTAGTGCTATAGCGGCAGCCAAAAACATTCAGTACTTC. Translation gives CSASAIAAAKNIQYF.

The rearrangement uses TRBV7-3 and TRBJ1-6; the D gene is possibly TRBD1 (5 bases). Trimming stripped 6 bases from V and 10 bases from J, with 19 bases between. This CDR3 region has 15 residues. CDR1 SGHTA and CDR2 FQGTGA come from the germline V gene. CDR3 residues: CASSRDARLGSPLHF. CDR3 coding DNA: TGTGCCAGCAGTCGGGACGCCCGTTTGGGATCACCCCTCCACTTT.

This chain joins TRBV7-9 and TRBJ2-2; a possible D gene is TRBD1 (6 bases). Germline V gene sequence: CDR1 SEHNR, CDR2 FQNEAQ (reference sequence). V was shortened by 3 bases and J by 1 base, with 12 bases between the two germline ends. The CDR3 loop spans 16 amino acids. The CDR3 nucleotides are TGTGCCAGCAGCTTGGCCGGGACAAAGAACACCGGGGAGCTGTTTTTT. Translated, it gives CASSLAGTKNTGELFF.

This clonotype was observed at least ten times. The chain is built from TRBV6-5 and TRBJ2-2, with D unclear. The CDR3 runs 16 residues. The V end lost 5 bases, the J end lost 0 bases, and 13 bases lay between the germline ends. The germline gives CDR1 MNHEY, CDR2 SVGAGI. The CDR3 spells CASSHWTDANTGELFF. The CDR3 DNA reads TGTGCCAGCAGTCACTGGACGGACGCGAACACCGGGGAGCTGTTTTTT.

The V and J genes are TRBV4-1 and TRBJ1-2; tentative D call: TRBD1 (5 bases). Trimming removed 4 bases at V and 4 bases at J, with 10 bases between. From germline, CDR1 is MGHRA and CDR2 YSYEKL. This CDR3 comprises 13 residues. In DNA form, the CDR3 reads TGCGCCAGCAGCCGGGGACCGAGCTATGGCTACACCTTC. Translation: CASSRGPSYGYTF.